Reported below is one T cell receptor beta chain. The antigen remains unidentified. This CDR3 is built from 15 residues. V dropped 5 bases and J dropped 5; count of bases not matched to a gene: 10. Per germline, CDR1 PRHDT and CDR2 FYEKMQ (reference sequence). The authors distributed each subset's genomic DNA evenly over several immunoSEQ plates. Researchers sequenced unsorted PBMC DNA using ten immunoSEQ deep assay plates. Produced via immunoSEQ multiplex PCR; TCRdb's table is partial and in-frame only. This sample has around 510,000 clones, with around three quarters found just once. The data are from a study of shared clonotypes between healthy human individuals. Study-level findings and limits: Since donors were few, the genetic and exposure-history diversity represented was limited.

The V call is TRBV13, the J call TRBJ2-7; 9 bases align to TRBD2. The sample comprised PBMCs. This receptor was obtained from a woman aged 40 to 50 in good health. Some clones in this sample may be carry-over from other donors' samples. DNA for the CDR3: TGTGCCAGCAGCCGACCTAGCGGGACCACGAACGAGCAGTACTTC. Amino acid sequence: CASSRPSGTTNEQYF.